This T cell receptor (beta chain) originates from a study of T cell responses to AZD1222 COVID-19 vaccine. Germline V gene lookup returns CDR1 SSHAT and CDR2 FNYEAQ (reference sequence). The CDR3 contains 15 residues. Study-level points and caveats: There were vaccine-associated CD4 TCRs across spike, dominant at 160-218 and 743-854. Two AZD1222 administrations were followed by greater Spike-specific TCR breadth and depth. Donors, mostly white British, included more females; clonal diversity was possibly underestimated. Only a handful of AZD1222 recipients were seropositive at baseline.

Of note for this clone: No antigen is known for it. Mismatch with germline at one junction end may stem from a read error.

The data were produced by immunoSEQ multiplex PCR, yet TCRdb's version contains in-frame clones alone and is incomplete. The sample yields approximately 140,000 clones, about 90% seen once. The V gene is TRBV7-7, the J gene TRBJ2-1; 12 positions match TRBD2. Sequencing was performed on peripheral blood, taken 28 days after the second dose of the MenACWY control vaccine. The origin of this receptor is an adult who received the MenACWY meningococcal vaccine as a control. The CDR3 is CASSLGLAGSDEQFF. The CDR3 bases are TGTGCTAGCAGCTTAGGACTAGCGGGATCGGATGAGCAGTTCTTC.